One sample yielded the 30 T cell receptor beta chains listed below, sequenced in a study of cytomegalovirus exposure and HLA in healthy donors. With 60 Vbeta and 13 Jbeta primers, the PCR was carried out. Measured with immunoSEQ multiplex PCR; TCRdb has only the in-frame clones, and not every one. The sample yields some 150,000 clones, 70% to 85% seen once. Specimen: PBMCs. All receptors derive from a woman aged 50 to 65 in good health and CMV-seropositive.

The chain has TRBV10-2 and TRBJ2-3, with 9 bases fitting TRBD2. There are 19 residues in the CDR3. Looked up from germline, CDR1 is WSHSY and CDR2 is SAAADI. The V and J ends lost 0 bases and 4 bases, in that order; junction bases with no gene match: 14. CDR3 nucleotides: TGCGCCAGCAGTGAGTCCGCCCCCGGGACTAGCCGAAGGGCAGATACGCAGTATTTT. Its translation is CASSESAPGTSRRADTQYF.

The chain couples TRBV5-4 to TRBJ2-2; D is unresolved. CDR1 and CDR2 from the germline V gene are SGHNT and YYREEE (reference sequence). This CDR3 has 15 amino acids. The V end was cut by 4 bases, the J end by 5 bases, with 15 bases between. The CDR3, as DNA: TGTGCCAGCAGCCCAACAGTCATGTGGACCGGGGAGCTGTTTTTT. Amino acids: CASSPTVMWTGELFF. The full variable domain, completed using reference TRBV5-4 and TRBJ2-2, is ETGVTQSPTHLIKTRGQQVTLRCSSQSGHNTVSWYQQALGQGPQFIFQYYREEENGRGNFPPRFSGLQFPNYSSELNVNALELDDSALYLCASSPTVMWTGELFFGEGSRLTVL.

The chain recombines TRBV7-9 with TRBJ2-5; D possibly corresponds to TRBD1 (6 bases). The CDR3 loop spans 15 amino acids. Deletions cut 2 bases from V and 2 bases from J, with 12 bases between. The germline CDR1 and CDR2 sequences are SEHNR and FQNEAQ (reference sequence). CDR3 amino acids: CASSLWQGSQETQYF. The CDR3 bases are TGTGCCAGCAGCTTATGGCAGGGGAGTCAAGAGACCCAGTACTTC.

The rearrangement uses TRBV19 and TRBJ1-4; 12 bases are shared with TRBD1. J was trimmed by 5 bases and V by 4 bases; bases with no gene match: 2. This CDR3 spans 15 amino acids. CDR1 LNHDA and CDR2 SQIVND come from the germline V gene (reference sequence). The CDR3 DNA reads as TGTGCCAGTAGTACCGGGACAGGGGGCAATGAAAAACTGTTTTTT. Its protein is CASSTGTGGNEKLFF.

The chain employs TRBV18 and TRBJ1-1; 9 bases line up with TRBD1. J gave up 2 bases and V 5 bases, and 12 bases lay outside the gene matches. Germline V CDR1 and CDR2: KGHSH, LQKENI. CDR3 size: 17 residues. The CDR3 loop reads CASSARAGQGLNTEAFF. In nucleotides, the CDR3 is TGTGCCAGCTCAGCAAGGGCGGGACAGGGACTTAACACTGAAGCTTTCTTT.

The chain has TRBV15 and TRBJ1-3, with a weak D call TRBD1 (5 bases). The CDR3 covers 15 residues. Trimming stripped 3 bases from V and 0 bases from J, with 9 bases between. Germline V gives CDR1 LNHNV, CDR2 YYDKDF (reference sequence). The chain's CDR3 is CATSRRQRSGNTIYF. In DNA, the CDR3 is TGTGCCACCAGCAGGAGACAGCGCTCTGGAAACACCATATATTTT.

V usage is TRBV19 and J usage is TRBJ1-1; D not resolved. Germline CDR1 reads LNHDA; CDR2 reads SQIVND (reference sequence). Trimming cost V 5 bases and J 1 base, with 11 bases left between them. The CDR3 spans 14 residues. In nucleotides, the CDR3 is TGTGCCAGTAGTGTTAAGACGGGGAACACTGAAGCTTTCTTT. Its translation is CASSVKTGNTEAFF.

The chain uses TRBV19 and TRBJ2-2; 8 bases fit TRBD1. The CDR3 length is 19 residues. V was pared by 3 bases and J by 1 base, with 13 bases of the junction left unmatched. Germline V gives CDR1 LNHDA, CDR2 SQIVND (reference sequence). The chain's CDR3 is CASSMLPFVGQGNTGELFF. CDR3 DNA: TGTGCCAGTAGTATGCTCCCATTCGTCGGACAGGGGAACACCGGGGAGCTGTTTTTT.

This clone was seen only a few times. The V and J genes are TRBV19 and TRBJ2-3; 9 bases map to TRBD1. Germline CDR1 and CDR2: LNHDA and SQIVND (reference sequence). Trimming removed 6 bases from V and 11 bases from J; junction bases left unmatched: 15. The CDR3 runs 15 residues. In nucleotides, the CDR3 is TGTGCCAGTAGCCAACAGGGGGCTGCTCCCTATGGGCAGTATTTT. It encodes CASSQQGAAPYGQYF.

J is TRBJ2-1 and V is TRBV30; TRBD2 matches at 7 bases. The CDR3 totals 15 residues. The J segment lost 3 bases and the V segment lost 4 bases, leaving 9 bases of the junction unmatched. From germline, CDR1 is GTSNPN and CDR2 SVGIG (reference sequence). For the CDR3, the DNA is TGTGCCTGGAAGTACGGCGGACTAGACTACAATGAGCAGTTCTTC. It translates to CAWKYGGLDYNEQFF. The full variable domain, its missing parts supplied by reference TRBV30 and TRBJ2-1, is SQTIHQWPATLVQPVGSPLSLECTVEGTSNPNLYWYRQAAGRGLQLLFYSVGIGQISSEVPQNLSASRPQDRQFILSSKKLLLSDSGFYLCAWKYGGLDYNEQFFGPGTRLTVL.

This chain connects TRBV7-9 to TRBJ2-1; 7 bases fit TRBD2. The ends lost 5 bases at V and 4 bases at J; junction bases unmatched: 2. CDR1 SEHNR and CDR2 FQNEAQ come from the germline V gene (reference sequence). The CDR3 covers 13 residues. This chain's CDR3 is CASSAAGYNEQFF. The CDR3 nucleotides are TGTGCCAGCAGCGCAGCGGGGTACAATGAGCAGTTCTTC.

This chain links TRBV12-5 with TRBJ2-3; TRBD2 matches 12 bases. The trim removed 2 bases at V and 3 bases at J, leaving 9 bases unmatched. This CDR3 contains 18 residues. Germline V gene data show CDR1 as LGHNT and CDR2 as FRNRAP. For the CDR3, the DNA is TGTGCTAGTGGTTTGTCCCTACTAGCGGGGGGCTTAACAGATACGCAGTATTTT. It translates to CASGLSLLAGGLTDTQYF.

CDR3 nucleotide sequence: TGTGCCAGCAGCATTGATAGCGGGGGGGCAAGGTACGAGCAGTACTTC. Translation gives CASSIDSGGARYEQYF. This chain links TRBV7-2 with TRBJ2-7; 11 nucleotides match TRBD2. The junction had 10 bases not matched to a gene; V was cut back by 5 bases and J by 4 bases. The germline V gene encodes CDR1 SGHTA and CDR2 FQGNSA. This CDR3 is 16 amino acids long.

The chain has TRBV15 and TRBJ1-4; no reliable D call. CDR1 and CDR2 from the germline V gene are LNHNV and YYDKDF (reference sequence). Trimming pared 3 bases from V and 0 bases from J, leaving 14 bases between. There are 17 residues in the CDR3. The CDR3 protein is CATSRGRVLATNEKLFF. The CDR3 nucleotides read TGTGCCACCAGCAGGGGGAGGGTTCTTGCAACTAATGAAAAACTGTTTTTT.

This clone showed up just a few times. This rearrangement joins TRBV7-5 to TRBJ1-5; TRBD1, as called in the table, went unchecked against the DNA. TRBV7-5 is deemed a pseudogene. CDR3 length: 16 amino acids. The CDR3 DNA sequence: TGTGCCAGAAGCTTAGAGGGCCAGGGAAGCAATCAGCCCCAGCATTTT. It is translated as CARSLEGQGSNQPQHF.

The CDR3 DNA reads as TGTGCCAGCAGCTTGGCGGCCGTACAGGGCTTATACAATGAGCAGTTCTTC. It codes for CASSLAAVQGLYNEQFF. The chain links TRBV5-4 to TRBJ2-1; D might be TRBD1 (6 bases). Germline values: CDR1 SGHNT, CDR2 YYREEE (reference sequence). The CDR3 loop spans 17 amino acids. The V and J ends lost 0 bases and 4 bases respectively, with 17 bases between them. Full variable domain (outside the CDR3, taken from reference TRBV5-4 and TRBJ2-1): ETGVTQSPTHLIKTRGQQVTLRCSSQSGHNTVSWYQQALGQGPQFIFQYYREEENGRGNFPPRFSGLQFPNYSSELNVNALELDDSALYLCASSLAAVQGLYNEQFFGPGTRLTVL.

The chain carries TRBV7-8 and TRBJ1-4; 9 nucleotides line up with TRBD1. CDR3 length: 15 residues. CDR1 and CDR2 (germline): SGHVS, FQNEAQ. J lost 8 bases, V lost 0 bases, and 4 bases had no gene match. The CDR3 DNA is TGTGCCAGCAGCTTAGCGGGACAGGGTATCGAAAAACTGTTTTTT. It is translated as CASSLAGQGIEKLFF. Looking up the rest from reference TRBV7-8 and TRBJ1-4 gives the full variable domain: GAGVSQSPRYKVAKRGQDVALRCDPISGHVSLFWYQQALGQGPEFLTYFQNEAQLDKSGLPSDRFFAERPEGSVSTLKIQRTQQEDSAVYLCASSLAGQGIEKLFFGSGTQLSVL.

The chain carries TRBV9 and TRBJ1-2; possibly TRBD1 for D (5 bases). The CDR3 is 12 residues long. Germline loops: CDR1 SGDLS, CDR2 YYNGEE. V was trimmed by 4 bases and J by 7 bases, leaving 11 bases between them. The CDR3 is CASSPGGGGYTF. As DNA, the CDR3 is TGTGCCAGCAGCCCCGGCGGGGGTGGCTACACCTTC. Together with reference TRBV9 and TRBJ1-2, the CDR3 gives the full variable domain: DSGVTQTPKHLITATGQRVTLRCSPRSGDLSVYWYQQSLDQGLQFLIQYYNGEERAKGNILERFSAQQFPDLHSELNLSSLELGDSALYFCASSPGGGGYTFGSGTRLTVV.

The chain links TRBV6-5 to TRBJ1-1; D gene ambiguous. Looked up from germline, CDR1 is MNHEY and CDR2 is SVGAGI. The CDR3 extends over 15 amino acids. With 5 bases removed from V and 0 bases from J, the gap between germline ends came to 13 bases. The CDR3: CASSTLTGMNTEAFF. The CDR3 bases are TGTGCCAGCAGTACGCTCACGGGGATGAACACTGAAGCTTTCTTT.

The chain links TRBV6-5 to TRBJ2-3, with 7 bases aligning to TRBD1. The CDR3 runs to 15 residues. Germline values: CDR1 MNHEY, CDR2 SVGAGI. The trim removed 6 bases at V and 4 bases at J, leaving 10 bases unmatched. CDR3 sequence reads: CASSPPRQGPDTQYF. The CDR3 nucleotides read TGTGCCAGCAGCCCCCCCCGACAGGGCCCAGATACGCAGTATTTT.

The chain couples TRBV6-5 to TRBJ1-4; TRBD1 matches 10 bases. The CDR3 spans 14 residues. V shed 5 bases, J shed 8 bases, and the junction held 5 bases outside the gene matches. The germline CDR1 and CDR2 sequences are MNHEY and SVGAGI. CDR3 nucleotide sequence: TGTGCCAGCAGTAGGGACAGGGGTCGCGAAAAACTGTTTTTT. This sequence encodes CASSRDRGREKLFF.

The chain combines TRBV11-2 with TRBJ1-4; D is ambiguous. Trimming left V 1 base short and J 2 bases short, with 8 bases between. Germline loops: CDR1 SGHAT, CDR2 FQNNGV. The CDR3 is 15 residues long. The CDR3 DNA reads as TGTGCCAGCAGCTTAGGAGCGTCCACTAATGAAAAACTGTTTTTT. Its translation: CASSLGASTNEKLFF.

J is TRBJ2-1 and V is TRBV10-1, with 8 bases matching TRBD1. The junction had 9 bases not matched to a gene; V was cut back by 4 bases and J by 7 bases. The CDR3 runs 15 residues. Germline values: CDR1 WNHNN, CDR2 SYGVQD (reference sequence). CDR3 sequence: CASSGARTGSNEQFF. CDR3 coding DNA: TGCGCCAGCAGTGGGGCCAGGACAGGGTCGAATGAGCAGTTCTTC.

The chain combines TRBV4-1 with TRBJ2-2, with a weak D call TRBD2 (5 bases). The CDR3 is made up of 17 amino acids. Germline CDR1 is MGHRA and CDR2 is YSYEKL. V was pared by 2 bases and J by 6 bases, with 19 bases between. The CDR3 loop reads CASSQSRAPETAGELFF. For the CDR3, the DNA is TGCGCCAGCAGCCAATCGCGGGCCCCGGAAACCGCCGGGGAGCTGTTTTTT.

The rearrangement joins TRBV2 to TRBJ2-7; TRBD1 matches at 9 bases. The CDR3 covers 15 residues. The V and J ends lost 6 bases and 3 bases, in that order; junction bases with no gene match: 9. Germline V gene sequence: CDR1 SNHLY, CDR2 FYNNEI. The CDR3, as DNA: TGTGCCAGCAGAGTAGGACAGGGGAGACGCTACGAGCAGTACTTC. Translation gives CASRVGQGRRYEQYF.

V gene TRBV7-8 combines with J gene TRBJ2-7; 9 bases match TRBD2. Germline V gene sequence: CDR1 SGHVS, CDR2 FQNEAQ. Trimming cost V 5 bases and J 7 bases; bases outside gene matches: 15. This CDR3 has 16 residues. CDR3 DNA: TGTGCCAGCAGCCCACTTACCGGACTAGCGAGGGGGGAGCAGTACTTC. The encoded protein is CASSPLTGLARGEQYF.

This rearrangement joins TRBV13 to TRBJ1-5; D uncertain. Germline loops: CDR1 PRHDT, CDR2 FYEKMQ (reference sequence). The CDR3 extends over 16 amino acids. Trimming left V 0 bases short and J 0 bases short, with 9 bases between. The CDR3 protein is CASSLGPRNSNQPQHF. CDR3 nucleotide sequence: TGTGCCAGCAGCTTAGGCCCCAGAAATAGCAATCAGCCCCAGCATTTT.

This chain uses TRBV7-9 with TRBJ2-7, with 11 bases identical to TRBD2. CDR3 size: 15 residues. V lost 3 bases to trimming and J lost 4 bases; unmatched junction nucleotides: 5. Germline V gene lookup returns CDR1 SEHNR and CDR2 FQNEAQ (reference sequence). Here the CDR3 DNA reads TGTGCCAGCAGCTTCCCTCTAGCGGGGGGTTACGAGCAGTACTTC. This codes for CASSFPLAGGYEQYF.

V is TRBV11-2 and J is TRBJ2-1; 11 bases line up with TRBD2. Looked up from germline, CDR1 is SGHAT and CDR2 is FQNNGV. The CDR3 has 15 amino acids. Losses at the gene ends were 5 bases for V and 6 bases for J; bases not matched to a gene: 6. The CDR3 DNA reads as TGTGCCAGCAGCCTCAGCCTAGCGGGGGGCAATGAGCAGTTCTTC. This sequence encodes CASSLSLAGGNEQFF.

This clone was observed a handful of times. Other nucleotide sequences from this sample produce the same CDR3. This chain links TRBV27 with TRBJ2-2; D uncertain. The CDR3 covers 14 residues. The germline V gene has CDR1 MNHEY and CDR2 SMNVEV (reference sequence). The V and J ends lost 3 bases and 1 base respectively, with 6 bases between them. For the CDR3, the DNA is TGTGCCAGCAGTTTCGCGCGGAACACCGGGGAGCTGTTTTTT. Translated, it gives CASSFARNTGELFF.